This T cell receptor (beta chain) was retrieved from a study of cytomegalovirus exposure and HLA in healthy donors. Study summary: Unique TCRs numbering roughly 80 million, obtained from HLA-typed donors, made up an early data release. Of fewer than 450 genotyped donors, about 80% clustered with self-reported Caucasian donors. Whole-study results and caveats: TCR beta V- and J-gene trimming, according to a later analysis, was linked to a missense DCLRE1C variant. TCR association rates varied by HLA locus in a later analysis, with DRB1 highest and HLA-C lowest.

Primers: 60 Vbeta forward and 13 Jbeta reverse. TCRdb's table, derived via immunoSEQ multiplex PCR, lists solely in-frame clones and lacks some. Its table records 150,000 or so clones. Germline CDR1 and CDR2: SGDLS and YYNGEE. The CDR3 contains 16 residues. The V end lost 3 bases, the J end lost 0 bases, and 13 bases lay between the germline ends. With respect to this clone: Its antigen is as yet unknown.

This TCR derives from a woman aged 40 to 55 in good health and CMV-seropositive. The specimen was PBMCs. The chain links TRBV9 to TRBJ2-1, with D uncertain. The CDR3 spells CASSENSPSSYNEQFF. The CDR3 DNA follows: TGTGCCAGCAGCGAAAATAGTCCTAGCTCCTACAATGAGCAGTTCTTC.